Presented here are 13 T cell receptor beta chains from one specimen sequenced in a study of blood T cell repertoires in COVID-19. Produced via immunoSEQ multiplex PCR; TCRdb's table is partial and in-frame only. The sample records around 100,000 clones, around nine tenths being singletons. Sequenced material: peripheral blood. These receptors were taken from a woman in her seventies who had recovered from COVID-19.

The rearrangement links TRBV6-1 to TRBJ1-6; 10 positions agree with TRBD1. Germline V gene sequence: CDR1 MNHNS, CDR2 SASEGT. The V and J ends lost 4 bases and 7 bases, in that order; junction bases with no gene match: 16. This CDR3 is 19 amino acids long. CDR3 nucleotides: TGTGCCAGCAGTGTCCACCCGGGACAGGGGCCATCGCCGAATTCACCCCTCCACTTT. This sequence encodes CASSVHPGQGPSPNSPLHF.

In the case of this clone: Other DNA variants within this sample encode the same CDR3. In nucleotides, the CDR3 is TGTGCCAGCTCACCCTCCGGGACAGGGGGGTACAATGAGCAGTTCTTC. Translated, it gives CASSPSGTGGYNEQFF. The chain is built from TRBV18 and TRBJ2-1; 11 nucleotides agree with TRBD1. Germline-derived CDR1 and CDR2 are KGHSH and LQKENI. The CDR3 sequence is 16 residues long. V lost 3 bases and J lost 4; bases outside the gene matches: 5.

This chain uses TRBV30 with TRBJ2-1, with a possible D match to TRBD2 (7 bases). The CDR3 has 13 amino acids. Between the trimmed V and J ends, which lost 2 bases and 9 bases, there was a span of 14 bases. CDR1 and CDR2 (germline): GTSNPN, SVGIG (reference sequence). CDR3 sequence: CAWSRSGGSEQFF. CDR3 coding DNA: TGTGCCTGGAGTCGGTCGGGGGGCAGTGAGCAGTTCTTC.

This clone was observed a few times. The chain links TRBV27 to TRBJ2-4; possibly TRBD2 for D (6 bases). This CDR3 is 14 amino acids long. Germline V lookup: CDR1 MNHEY, CDR2 SMNVEV (reference sequence). Trimming left V 3 bases short and J 3 bases short, with 9 bases between. Written as DNA, the CDR3 is TGTGCCAGCAGTTTGCGGGGCCTCAAAAACATTCAGTACTTC. This codes for CASSLRGLKNIQYF.

This chain links TRBV18 with TRBJ2-2; possible D gene TRBD2, 6 bases. V lost 6 bases and J lost 1, with 12 bases in between. Germline V gives CDR1 KGHSH, CDR2 LQKENI. This CDR3 region has 15 residues. The CDR3 sequence is CASSRPGVNTGELFF. The CDR3 bases are TGTGCCAGCTCGCGGCCGGGGGTGAACACCGGGGAGCTGTTTTTT. The full variable domain, its missing parts supplied by reference TRBV18 and TRBJ2-2, is NAGVMQNPRHLVRRRGQEARLRCSPMKGHSHVYWYRQLPEEGLKFMVYLQKENIIDESGMPKERFSAEFPKEGPSILRIQQVVRGDSAAYFCASSRPGVNTGELFFGEGSRLTVL.

The chain carries TRBV4-2 and TRBJ2-2; TRBD2 might be the D (6 bases). The CDR3 has 16 amino acids. Trimming took 1 base from V and 5 from J, leaving 14 bases between them. Germline V gives CDR1 LGHNA, CDR2 YNFKEQ. The CDR3 DNA is TGTGCCAGCAGCCAAGGCTCACTAGCTTATACCGGGGAGCTGTTTTTT. It specifies CASSQGSLAYTGELFF.

The rearrangement links TRBV3-1 (or the pseudogene TRBV3-2) to TRBJ2-4, with TRBD2 matching over 8 bases. CDR1 LGHDT and CDR2 YNNKEL come from the germline V gene (reference sequence). J gave up 0 bases and V 3 bases, and 4 bases lay outside the gene matches. The CDR3 is made up of 16 amino acids. CDR3 coding DNA: TGTGCCAGCAGCCAGGGACTAGTCCTAGCCAAAAACATTCAGTACTTC. This sequence encodes CASSQGLVLAKNIQYF.

This clone was observed a handful of times. The rearrangement uses TRBV3-1 (or the pseudogene TRBV3-2) and TRBJ2-7; 9 bases map to TRBD1. V trimming: 4 bases; J trimming: 7 bases; junction bases outside the gene matches: 11. The length of the CDR3 is 15 residues. Germline CDR1 LGHDT, CDR2 YNNKEL (reference sequence). The CDR3 bases are TGTGCCAGCAGCCGCCGAGGGACAGGGCAGGGGGAGCAGTACTTC. It yields the protein CASSRRGTGQGEQYF.

This chain links TRBV3-1 (or the pseudogene TRBV3-2) with TRBJ2-7; D is ambiguous. The CDR3 has 13 amino acids. The germline gives CDR1 LGHDT, CDR2 YNNKEL (reference sequence). Between the trimmed V and J ends, which lost 3 bases and 7 bases, there was a span of 13 bases. The CDR3: CASSQELLREQYF. The CDR3 DNA reads TGTGCCAGCAGCCAGGAACTGCTGAGGGAGCAGTACTTC.

This clone occurred a few times. The chain couples TRBV29-1 to TRBJ1-1; weak D call: TRBD1 (5 bases). Trimming cost V 6 bases and J 1 base, with 9 bases left between them. Germline loops: CDR1 SQVTM, CDR2 ANQGSEA. The CDR3 has 12 amino acids. Here the CDR3 reads CSVRVRNTEAFF. DNA for the CDR3: TGCAGCGTCAGGGTGCGGAACACTGAAGCTTTCTTT.

The chain uses TRBV10-3 and TRBJ1-5, with TRBD1 as a possible D gene (5 bases). The V gene lost 3 bases and the J gene lost 5 bases, with 8 bases spanning the gap. Germline V lookup: CDR1 ENHRY, CDR2 SYGVKD. The CDR3 is made up of 13 amino acids. The CDR3: CAISEGADQPQHF. The DNA of the CDR3 is TGTGCCATCAGTGAAGGGGCTGATCAGCCCCAGCATTTT.

This rearrangement joins TRBV19 to TRBJ1-2; 10 bases map to TRBD1. This CDR3 is 14 amino acids long. The trim removed 7 bases at V and 4 bases at J, leaving 6 bases unmatched. Germline CDR1 LNHDA, CDR2 SQIVND (reference sequence). CDR3 residues: CASIKTGGAYGYTF. CDR3 sequence (DNA): TGTGCCAGTATTAAGACAGGGGGCGCCTATGGCTACACCTTC.

This clone was found once. The chain carries TRBV6-2 or TRBV6-3 and TRBJ2-5; 11 bases match TRBD2. The germline gives CDR1 MNHEY, CDR2 SVGEGT. V lost 6 bases, J lost 9 bases, and 9 bases stayed unmatched. This CDR3 contains 14 residues. The DNA for the CDR3 is TGTGCCAGCAGCCCCTTTAGCGGGAGGGGGGCCCAGTACTTC. This codes for CASSPFSGRGAQYF.